This TCR beta chain derives from a study of T cells in tuberculosis. TCRdb's copy holds only in-frame clones and misses some; the assay was immunoSEQ multiplex PCR. The sample records just under 45,000 clones, roughly 94% being singletons. Germline CDR1 is SGHNT and CDR2 is YYREEE (reference sequence). V shed 0 bases and J 3 bases; nucleotides not matched to a gene: 5. The CDR3 covers 15 residues. The receptor was isolated from a donor aged 10-29 years with latent tuberculosis or without tuberculosis infection. Some clones in this sample may be carry-over from other donors' samples. The sequencing sample was made of PBMCs. The chain is built from TRBV5-4 and TRBJ2-5, with TRBD1 identical over 7 bases. CDR3 bases: TGTGCCAGCAGCTTGGTCAGGGGGAGAGAAGAGACCCAGTACTTC. Its translation: CASSLVRGREETQYF.